Shown below are 23 T cell receptor beta chains from a single sample sequenced in a study of shared clonotypes between healthy human individuals (dated by TCRdb to the early 2020s). The method was the immunoSEQ multiplex PCR assay. The table was pulled from immuneACCESS by TCRdb, which kept in-frame rearrangements only. Such tables lose some clones; where checked, under half of the loss comes from unresolved V genes, and the rest has no known cause. This sample gives under 2,500,000 clones in total; under 97% of them show up just once. The ten top clones hold about 0.13% of the sample. Sequenced sample: naive CD4+ T cells sorted from blood. The cell subset or site label on this specimen signifies: CD45RA+ positively selected. Source of these receptors: a young man in good health.

V usage is TRBV7-2 and J usage is TRBJ2-1, with TRBD2 as a possible D gene (5 bases). Germline V gene data show CDR1 as SGHTA and CDR2 as FQGNSA. The ends were cut back, 5 bases at V and 5 bases at J, with 19 bases in the middle. The CDR3 is made up of 16 amino acids. The CDR3, as DNA: TGTGCCAGCAGCCTAACGGGTGGGAGCCCGAACAATGAGCAGTTCTTC. It is translated as CASSLTGGSPNNEQFF.

The chain has TRBV5-4 and TRBJ1-1; D call uncertain. V was shortened by 0 bases and J by 3 bases, with 12 bases between the two germline ends. This CDR3 region has 15 residues. The germline gives CDR1 SGHNT, CDR2 YYREEE (reference sequence). The CDR3 sequence: CASSLEALRDTEAFF. The CDR3 coding sequence is TGTGCCAGCAGCTTGGAGGCCCTCCGGGACACTGAAGCTTTCTTT.

V and J are TRBV10-3 and TRBJ2-3; TRBD2 matches 8 bases. CDR1 and CDR2 (germline): ENHRY, SYGVKD. The CDR3 has 14 amino acids. V lost 6 bases, J lost 1 base, and 3 bases stayed unmatched. DNA for the CDR3: TGTGCCATCAGCGGGAGGGGCCGCACAGATACGCAGTATTTT. This sequence encodes CAISGRGRTDTQYF.

The chain carries TRBV28 and TRBJ1-1; perhaps TRBD1 as D (5 bases). The CDR3 sequence is 13 residues long. Trimming removed 5 bases at V and 2 bases at J, with 9 bases between. Looked up from germline, CDR1 is MDHEN and CDR2 is SYDVKM. CDR3 DNA: TGTGCCAGCAGTGGGGGATATAACACTGAAGCTTTCTTT. Translating it yields CASSGGYNTEAFF.

The J gene is TRBJ2-5, the V gene TRBV18, with 7 nucleotides matching TRBD2. The CDR3 is made up of 13 amino acids. The germline V gene encodes CDR1 KGHSH and CDR2 LQKENI. J gave up 2 bases and V 6 bases, and 3 bases lay outside the gene matches. The CDR3 loop is CASSAAGQETQYF. Written as DNA, the CDR3 is TGTGCCAGCTCCGCAGCGGGGCAAGAGACCCAGTACTTC.

With respect to this clone: The junction departs from the called germline gene at one end, perhaps through a read error. The same CDR3 also results from other DNA sequences found in this sample. V gene TRBV29-1 combines with J gene TRBJ1-1, with 8 bases matching TRBD1. CDR3 length: 14 amino acids. Germline values: CDR1 SQVTM, CDR2 ANQGSEA. CDR3 region: CSVPRTGKGAEAFF. DNA for the CDR3: TGCAGCGTTCCTCGGACAGGGAAGGGCGCTGAAGCCTTCTTT.

This rearrangement joins TRBV5-1 to TRBJ2-2; the D call may be TRBD1 or TRBD2 (5 bases each). The CDR3 totals 15 residues. V shed 7 bases and J shed 0 bases, with 13 bases lying between them. Looked up from germline, CDR1 is SGHRS and CDR2 is YFSETQ. The CDR3 loop reads CASGTRGPNTGELFF. The CDR3 DNA follows: TGCGCCAGCGGTACAAGGGGACCGAACACCGGGGAGCTGTTTTTT.

This chain joins TRBV6-5 and TRBJ2-2; D gene unclear. Germline CDR1 reads MNHEY; CDR2 reads SVGAGI. This CDR3 has 13 residues. V dropped 5 bases and J dropped 5 bases, with 9 bases sitting between them. This CDR3 reads CASSPSGTGELFF. The CDR3 DNA follows: TGTGCCAGCAGTCCCTCCGGGACCGGGGAGCTGTTTTTT.

The J gene is TRBJ1-5, the V gene TRBV6-1; D is uncertain. The CDR3 covers 19 residues. V lost 0 bases to trimming and J lost 7 bases, with 25 bases between them. CDR1 and CDR2 (germline): MNHNS, SASEGT. CDR3: CASSEALLNPQPGRQPQHF. CDR3 coding DNA: TGTGCCAGCAGTGAAGCGCTTCTAAACCCACAGCCGGGAAGACAGCCCCAGCATTTT.

The rearrangement links TRBV19 to TRBJ1-4; TRBD1 might be the D (5 bases). Trimming shortened V by 6 bases and J by 1 base, and 12 bases separated the two germline ends. The CDR3 consists of 15 residues. CDR1 LNHDA and CDR2 SQIVND come from the germline V gene (reference sequence). The CDR3 sequence: CASSRNGQTNEKLFF. DNA of the CDR3: TGTGCCAGTAGCCGGAACGGACAAACTAATGAAAAACTGTTTTTT.

The chain links TRBV12-5 to TRBJ1-5; the match to TRBD1 covers 7 bases. V was pared by 5 bases and J by 7 bases, with 5 bases of the junction left unmatched. Germline V gene lookup returns CDR1 LGHNT and CDR2 FRNRAP. This CDR3 has 13 amino acids. Here the CDR3 reads CASGLTGEQPQHF. The CDR3 nucleotides are TGTGCTAGTGGTCTCACAGGGGAGCAGCCCCAGCATTTT.

On this clone itself: The junction departs from germline at one end; a sequencing error may be responsible. The V call is TRBV15, the J call TRBJ2-7; weak D call: TRBD1 (5 bases). Germline V gene data show CDR1 as LNHNV and CDR2 as YYDKDF (reference sequence). This CDR3 has 14 residues. The CDR3 loop is CATSGDGQSYEQYF. CDR3 bases: TGTGCCACCAGCGGAGACGGACAATCCTACGAGCAGTACTTC.

This chain joins TRBV14 and TRBJ1-1; D possibly corresponds to TRBD1 (5 bases). Looked up from germline, CDR1 is SGHDN and CDR2 is FVKESK. CDR3 length equals 13 residues. V was trimmed by 2 bases and J by 6 bases, leaving 10 bases between them. For the CDR3, the DNA is TGTGCCAGCAGCCAATGGGGGAGCGCTGAAGCTTTCTTT. Translation gives CASSQWGSAEAFF. The full variable domain, its missing parts supplied by reference TRBV14 and TRBJ1-1, is EAGVTQFPSHSVIEKGQTVTLRCDPISGHDNLYWYRRVMGKEIKFLLHFVKESKQDESGMPNNRFLAERTGGTYSTLKVQPAELEDSGVYFCASSQWGSAEAFFGQGTRLTVV.

The chain links TRBV18 to TRBJ1-1; D remains ambiguous. The germline CDR1 and CDR2 sequences are KGHSH and LQKENI. The CDR3 loop spans 11 amino acids. V lost 6 bases and J lost 11, with 13 bases in between. DNA of the CDR3: TGTGCCAGCTCTCCCGACCAAGAGGCTTTCTTT. Its translation is CASSPDQEAFF.

This chain links TRBV2 with TRBJ2-5; the D gene is possibly TRBD2 (6 bases). Germline V gene sequence: CDR1 SNHLY, CDR2 FYNNEI. Trimming took 6 bases from V and 2 from J, leaving 16 bases between them. This CDR3 is built from 15 residues. CDR3 bases: TGTGCCAGCAGGACCGGAGGGCCAACACAAGAGACCCAGTACTTC. Translation: CASRTGGPTQETQYF.

This clone was found once. This sequence joins TRBV6-6 and TRBJ2-7; D unresolved. The CDR3 has 14 amino acids. Trimming took off 0 bases at V and 6 bases at J, with 12 bases between the two ends. The germline CDR1 and CDR2 sequences are MNHNY and SVGAGI (reference sequence). CDR3 loop: CASSYSKPPLEQYF. CDR3 coding DNA: TGTGCCAGCAGTTACTCGAAGCCTCCCCTCGAGCAGTACTTC.

This chain connects TRBV5-4 to TRBJ2-4; either TRBD1 or TRBD2 may fit D (6 bases each). The CDR3 contains 14 residues. The V gene lost 6 bases and the J gene lost 6 bases, with 16 bases spanning the gap. Germline loops: CDR1 SGHNT, CDR2 YYREEE (reference sequence). CDR3 region: CASNHNEGGNIQYF. CDR3 in DNA: TGTGCCAGCAACCATAACGAGGGGGGAAACATTCAGTACTTC.

CDR3 protein: CASRTGGNQPQHF. CDR3 bases: TGTGCCAGCAGGACGGGAGGGAATCAGCCCCAGCATTTT. This rearrangement joins TRBV30 to TRBJ1-5; D not resolved. This CDR3 is built from 13 residues. The germline V gene has CDR1 GTSNPN and CDR2 SVGIG (reference sequence). Trimming left V 8 bases short and J 4 bases short, with 15 bases between.

J is TRBJ2-1 and V is TRBV5-1, with 12 bases matching TRBD2. The CDR3 covers 17 residues. The germline gives CDR1 SGHRS, CDR2 YFSETQ. V gave up 0 bases and J gave up 8 bases; unmatched junction bases: 9. CDR3 sequence (DNA): TGCGCCAGCAGCTTGGGGGCTAGCGGGAGGGCCTCCGATGAGCAGTTCTTC. Amino acids: CASSLGASGRASDEQFF.

The genes are TRBV5-1 and TRBJ2-4, with 7 nucleotides matching TRBD1. CDR1 is SGHRS, CDR2 YFSETQ, per germline. V shed 3 bases and J 4 bases; nucleotides not matched to a gene: 7. There are 15 residues in the CDR3. The CDR3 reads CASSSSGTAKNIQYF. CDR3 coding DNA: TGCGCCAGCAGCTCCTCCGGGACAGCGAAAAACATTCAGTACTTC.

The chain recombines TRBV6-6 with TRBJ1-2; tentative D call: TRBD1 (5 bases). The V gene lost 8 bases and the J gene lost 8 bases, with 18 bases spanning the gap. The CDR3 is made up of 13 amino acids. The V gene's germline CDR1 is MNHNY and CDR2 SVGAGI (reference sequence). In nucleotides, the CDR3 is TGTGCCAGCGCCGACAGCCTCAATGGAGGCTACACCTTC. Translation gives CASADSLNGGYTF.

The genes are TRBV29-1 and TRBJ2-7; D perhaps matches TRBD2 (6 bases). This CDR3 region has 14 residues. With 0 bases removed from V and 3 bases from J, the gap between germline ends came to 12 bases. The V gene's germline CDR1 is SQVTM and CDR2 ANQGSEA. CDR3 protein: CSVEDTGGGYEQYF. CDR3 nucleotide sequence: TGCAGCGTTGAAGATACCGGGGGAGGCTACGAGCAGTACTTC.

The gene calls are TRBV9 and TRBJ2-3; perhaps TRBD2 as D (5 bases). Germline assignment: CDR1 SGDLS and CDR2 YYNGEE. This CDR3 is built from 16 residues. V was cut by 0 bases and J by 1 base, with 12 bases left in between. The CDR3 DNA reads TGTGCCAGCAGCGTAGGTGGACTTTCGGGCACAGATACGCAGTATTTT. Protein: CASSVGGLSGTDTQYF.